What follows are 25 T cell receptor beta chains derived from one specimen sequenced in a study of blood T cell repertoires in COVID-19. Sequenced by immunoSEQ multiplex PCR; TCRdb stores in-frame clones only, minus some. The repertoire has about 200,000 clones, roughly 80% of them found once; the top ten carry 6% to 9.5%. Sequencing was performed on peripheral blood. The receptors come from a woman at least 80 years old with acute or convalescent COVID-19.

The rearrangement links TRBV5-1 to TRBJ2-5; weak D call: TRBD1 (6 bases). V was cut by 4 bases and J by 1 base, with 17 bases left in between. The CDR3 spans 16 residues. Per the germline V gene, CDR1 is SGHRS and CDR2 is YFSETQ. The CDR3 sequence: CASSVLRDTFQETQYF. CDR3 in DNA: TGCGCCAGCAGCGTTCTCCGGGACACCTTCCAAGAGACCCAGTACTTC.

V gene TRBV19 combines with J gene TRBJ1-5; 7 nucleotides match TRBD1. Germline-derived CDR1 and CDR2 are LNHDA and SQIVND (reference sequence). V was pared by 7 bases and J by 5 bases, with 8 bases of the junction left unmatched. CDR3 length: 14 amino acids. As DNA, the CDR3 is TGTGCCAGTACCCTAGCAGGGGGAGATCAGCCCCAGCATTTT. It translates to CASTLAGGDQPQHF.

The rearrangement uses TRBV6-5 and TRBJ2-1, with 7 bases matching TRBD2. The CDR3 totals 15 residues. Germline CDR1 reads MNHEY; CDR2 reads SVGAGI. The V and J ends lost 7 bases and 2 bases, in that order; junction bases with no gene match: 8. CDR3 coding DNA: TGTGCCAGCACTCGGGGGGTGCCGCCCTACAATGAGCAGTTCTTC. Encoded protein: CASTRGVPPYNEQFF.

This clone was picked up a small number of times. The genes are TRBV6-5 and TRBJ1-2; tentative D call: TRBD1 (5 bases). Germline CDR1 and CDR2: MNHEY and SVGAGI. The ends were cut back, 6 bases at V and 5 bases at J, with 16 bases in the middle. CDR3 length: 14 residues. The CDR3, as DNA: TGTGCCAGCAGCACGGGCCTTGGGGGGTATGGCTACACCTTC. Protein sequence: CASSTGLGGYGYTF.

The rearrangement uses TRBV11-2 and TRBJ2-5, with D possibly matching TRBD2 (7 bases). V dropped 5 bases and J dropped 1 base, with 11 bases sitting between them. Per the germline V gene, CDR1 is SGHAT and CDR2 is FQNNGV. The CDR3 totals 14 residues. The DNA of the CDR3 is TGTGCCAGCAGCCCCCGGGGGGCCCAAGAGACCCAGTACTTC. This translates into CASSPRGAQETQYF.

This clone has more than one count but fewer than ten. The rearrangement joins TRBV4-1 to TRBJ2-1, with 11 bases fitting TRBD2. Losses at the gene ends were 0 bases for V and 7 bases for J; bases not matched to a gene: 2. CDR1 and CDR2 (germline): MGHRA, YSYEKL. This CDR3 has 15 amino acids. Here the CDR3 DNA reads TGCGCCAGCAGCCAAGAAGGGACTAGCGGAAATGAGCAGTTCTTC. Amino acids: CASSQEGTSGNEQFF.

The chain is built from TRBV3-1 (or the pseudogene TRBV3-2) and TRBJ1-5, with 8 bases identical to TRBD1. The V gene end was trimmed by 5 bases and the J gene end by 4 bases; junction bases not matched to a gene: 7. Looked up from germline, CDR1 is LGHDT and CDR2 is YNNKEL (reference sequence). The CDR3 has 15 amino acids. DNA for the CDR3: TGTGCCAGCAGCGCCGGACAGGGACTAAATCAGCCCCAGCATTTT. Its protein is CASSAGQGLNQPQHF.

The sample holds one count of this clone. The chain is built from TRBV3-1 (or the pseudogene TRBV3-2) and TRBJ2-1, with a possible D match to TRBD2 (6 bases). V lost 0 bases, J lost 5 bases, and 14 bases lay in between. CDR3 length: 16 residues. CDR1 is LGHDT, CDR2 YNNKEL, per germline (reference sequence). The CDR3 sequence is CASSQERRGGHNEQFF. The CDR3 nucleotides are TGTGCCAGCAGCCAAGAAAGGCGGGGAGGCCACAATGAGCAGTTCTTC.

The chain combines TRBV11-3 with TRBJ2-3, with unresolved D. Per germline, CDR1 SGHNT and CDR2 YENEEA. The V end was cut by 2 bases, the J end by 9 bases, with 15 bases between. This CDR3 region has 14 residues. The CDR3 reads CASSLTPARSTQYF. The CDR3 nucleotides are TGTGCCAGCAGCTTAACCCCAGCGAGATCCACGCAGTATTTT.

This clone was detected only once. In the same sample, other DNA sequences code for this CDR3. This sequence joins TRBV5-1 and TRBJ1-1; D uncertain. The germline gives CDR1 SGHRS, CDR2 YFSETQ. Trimming stripped 0 bases from V and 1 base from J, with 4 bases between. The CDR3 loop spans 13 amino acids. CDR3 loop: CASSLASNTEAFF. CDR3 bases: TGCGCCAGCAGCTTGGCCTCGAACACTGAAGCTTTCTTT. The full variable domain, completed using reference TRBV5-1 and TRBJ1-1, is KAGVTQTPRYLIKTRGQQVTLSCSPISGHRSVSWYQQTPGQGLQFLFEYFSETQRNKGNFPGRFSGRQFSNSRSEMNVSTLELGDSALYLCASSLASNTEAFFGQGTRLTVV.

The chain employs TRBV11-2 and TRBJ2-7; D is unresolved. Germline assignment: CDR1 SGHAT and CDR2 FQNNGV. CDR3 length equals 15 residues. Trimming took off 0 bases at V and 3 bases at J, with 12 bases between the two ends. The CDR3 coding sequence is TGTGCCAGCAGCTTAGAGGCGGCGAGCGTCTACGAGCAGTACTTC. Amino acids: CASSLEAASVYEQYF.

The chain is built from TRBV12-5 and TRBJ1-1, with D possibly being TRBD1 (6 bases). With 3 bases removed from V and 1 base from J, the gap between germline ends came to 15 bases. The germline gives CDR1 LGHNT, CDR2 FRNRAP. This CDR3 is 16 amino acids long. CDR3 nucleotides: TGTGCTAGTGGTTTAGGGGGGGGCAGTCCGAACACTGAAGCTTTCTTT. Its translation: CASGLGGGSPNTEAFF.

This clone came up a few times. The chain employs TRBV4-2 and TRBJ1-3, with a possible D match to TRBD1 (5 bases). The CDR3 spans 14 residues. Trimming took off 1 base at V and 8 bases at J, with 12 bases between the two ends. The germline V gene has CDR1 LGHNA and CDR2 YNFKEQ. The CDR3 spells CASSQVSRVDTIYF. CDR3 nucleotide sequence: TGTGCCAGCAGCCAAGTGTCCAGGGTGGACACCATATATTTT.

The chain joins TRBV2 to TRBJ2-1; 11 positions match TRBD2. The junction had 3 bases not matched to a gene; V was cut back by 2 bases and J by 3 bases. The CDR3 runs to 16 residues. The V gene's germline CDR1 is SNHLY and CDR2 FYNNEI. Here the CDR3 reads CASSETSGGSYNEQFF. The DNA for the CDR3 is TGTGCCAGCAGTGAAACTAGCGGGGGAAGCTACAATGAGCAGTTCTTC.

V usage is TRBV19 and J usage is TRBJ1-1; 8 nucleotides match TRBD1. Trimming at V came to 2 bases and at J to 4 bases, leaving 3 bases not matched to a gene. CDR3 length: 14 residues. The germline CDR1 and CDR2 sequences are LNHDA and SQIVND (reference sequence). CDR3 in DNA: TGTGCCAGTAGTATACAGGGGGCGCCCACTGAAGCTTTCTTT. Translation gives CASSIQGAPTEAFF.

This chain links TRBV30 with TRBJ1-2, with TRBD1 identical over 10 bases. Germline V gene lookup returns CDR1 GTSNPN and CDR2 SVGIG (reference sequence). This CDR3 region has 15 residues. The V and J ends lost 5 bases and 0 bases, in that order; junction bases with no gene match: 6. CDR3 protein: CAWGAGTGANYGYTF. The CDR3 DNA follows: TGTGCCTGGGGTGCCGGGACAGGGGCTAACTATGGCTACACCTTC.

The rearrangement uses TRBV7-6 and TRBJ2-2, with 7 bases that match TRBD1. The CDR3 covers 14 residues. From germline, CDR1 is SGHVS and CDR2 FNYEAQ. The trim removed 5 bases at V and 4 bases at J, leaving 4 bases unmatched. This chain's CDR3 is CASSGTDFTGELFF. CDR3 nucleotide sequence: TGTGCCAGCAGCGGGACAGACTTCACCGGGGAGCTGTTTTTT.

The chain is built from TRBV4-1 and TRBJ1-1, with D possibly matching TRBD1 (6 bases). This CDR3 is 15 amino acids long. V was shortened by 5 bases and J by 0 bases, with 13 bases between the two germline ends. Germline CDR1 and CDR2: MGHRA and YSYEKL. The CDR3 region is CASSFTGSLNTEAFF. As DNA, the CDR3 is TGCGCCAGCAGCTTCACAGGGTCGCTGAACACTGAAGCTTTCTTT.

The chain has TRBV30 and TRBJ1-2; the match to TRBD1 covers 8 bases. Germline CDR1 reads GTSNPN; CDR2 reads SVGIG (reference sequence). The CDR3 has 15 amino acids. V lost 4 bases and J lost 4; bases outside the gene matches: 11. The CDR3 nucleotides read TGTGCCTGGACTAGAAACAGGGGGTCAGGCTATGGCTACACCTTC. This sequence encodes CAWTRNRGSGYGYTF.

The chain employs TRBV19 and TRBJ1-1; D gene unclear. From germline, CDR1 is LNHDA and CDR2 SQIVND (reference sequence). Trimming removed 7 bases at V and 8 bases at J, with 26 bases between. The CDR3 runs 16 residues. This CDR3 is CASTPQTLRPNLEAFF. CDR3 DNA: TGTGCCAGTACCCCTCAGACTCTCCGCCCCAATCTAGAAGCTTTCTTT.

CDR3 in DNA: TGTGCCAGCAGCTTAGGCGGAAGCGGGAGGGCCGCATTCTCCCATGAGCAGTTCTTC. Protein sequence: CASSLGGSGRAAFSHEQFF. This chain links TRBV13 with TRBJ2-1; TRBD2 aligns across 10 bases. Germline V lookup: CDR1 PRHDT, CDR2 FYEKMQ (reference sequence). J lost 8 bases, V lost 0 bases, and 16 bases had no gene match. This CDR3 has 19 amino acids.

The chain uses TRBV19 and TRBJ1-2, with 9 bases lining up with TRBD1. Per the germline V gene, CDR1 is LNHDA and CDR2 is SQIVND (reference sequence). Trimming removed 1 base from V and 6 bases from J; junction bases left unmatched: 0. This CDR3 is built from 13 residues. The CDR3 spells CASSIGQGDGYTF. The CDR3 DNA reads TGTGCCAGTAGTATAGGACAGGGGGATGGCTACACCTTC.

This rearrangement joins TRBV15 to TRBJ1-2; 10 bases agree with TRBD1. The J segment lost 5 bases and the V segment lost 1 base, leaving 7 bases of the junction unmatched. From germline, CDR1 is LNHNV and CDR2 YYDKDF (reference sequence). The CDR3 spans 16 residues. CDR3 coding DNA: TGTGCCACCAGCAGAGGTGGACAGGGGGACGAGTATGGCTACACCTTC. It encodes CATSRGGQGDEYGYTF.

In this sample, this clone turned up a few times. DNA for the CDR3: TGTGCCAGCAGCCCGTGGACTAGCGGAAGCTACGAGCAGTACTTC. It specifies CASSPWTSGSYEQYF. The rearrangement uses TRBV7-2 and TRBJ2-7; 10 bases line up with TRBD2. The V gene's germline CDR1 is SGHTA and CDR2 FQGNSA. V shed 5 bases and J 3 bases; nucleotides not matched to a gene: 7. The CDR3 covers 15 residues.

The table lists this clone with a count of one. This chain links TRBV5-4 with TRBJ1-2, with D hard to call. CDR3 length: 15 amino acids. CDR1 SGHNT and CDR2 YYREEE come from the germline V gene (reference sequence). Trimming stripped 3 bases from V and 1 base from J, with 13 bases between. CDR3 sequence reads: CASSSGGRHNYGYTF. The CDR3 nucleotides are TGTGCCAGCAGCTCAGGAGGGCGGCATAACTATGGCTACACCTTC.